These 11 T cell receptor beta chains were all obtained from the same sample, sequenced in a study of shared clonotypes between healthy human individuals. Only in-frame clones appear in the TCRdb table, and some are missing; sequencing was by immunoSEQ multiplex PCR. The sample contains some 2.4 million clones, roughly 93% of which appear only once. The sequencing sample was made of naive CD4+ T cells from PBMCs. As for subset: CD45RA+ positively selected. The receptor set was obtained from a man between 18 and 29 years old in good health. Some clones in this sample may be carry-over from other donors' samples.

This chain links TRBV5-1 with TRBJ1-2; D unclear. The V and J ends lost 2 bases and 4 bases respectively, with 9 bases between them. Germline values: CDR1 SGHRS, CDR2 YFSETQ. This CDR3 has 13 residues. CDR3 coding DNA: TGCGCCAGCAGCTTTTCTGACACCTATGGCTACACCTTC. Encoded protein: CASSFSDTYGYTF.

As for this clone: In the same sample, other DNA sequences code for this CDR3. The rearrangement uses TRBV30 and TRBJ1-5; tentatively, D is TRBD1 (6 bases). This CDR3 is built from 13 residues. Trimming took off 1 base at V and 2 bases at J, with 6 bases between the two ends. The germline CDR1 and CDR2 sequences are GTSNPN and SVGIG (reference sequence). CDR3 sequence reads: CAWSDRGNQPQHF. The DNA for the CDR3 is TGTGCCTGGAGTGACAGGGGCAATCAGCCCCAGCATTTT.

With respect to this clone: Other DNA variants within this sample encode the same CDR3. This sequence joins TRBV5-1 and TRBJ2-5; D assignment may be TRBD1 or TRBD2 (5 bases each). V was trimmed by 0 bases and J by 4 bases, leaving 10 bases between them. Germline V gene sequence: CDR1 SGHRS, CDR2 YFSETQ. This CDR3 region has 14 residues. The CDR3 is CASSLERGRETQYF. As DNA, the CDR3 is TGCGCCAGCAGCTTGGAACGGGGCCGAGAGACCCAGTACTTC.

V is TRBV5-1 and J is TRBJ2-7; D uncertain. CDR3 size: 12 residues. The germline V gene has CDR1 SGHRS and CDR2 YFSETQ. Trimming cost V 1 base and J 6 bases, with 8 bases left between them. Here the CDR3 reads CASSLIPREQYF. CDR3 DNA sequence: TGCGCCAGCAGCTTGATTCCCCGCGAGCAGTACTTC.

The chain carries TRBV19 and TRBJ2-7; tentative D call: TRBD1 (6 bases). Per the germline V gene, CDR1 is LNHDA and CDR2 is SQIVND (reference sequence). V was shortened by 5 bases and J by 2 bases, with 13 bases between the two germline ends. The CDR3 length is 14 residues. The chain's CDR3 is CASSRTEIPYEQYF. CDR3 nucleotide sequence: TGTGCCAGTAGTCGGACAGAGATTCCCTACGAGCAGTACTTC.

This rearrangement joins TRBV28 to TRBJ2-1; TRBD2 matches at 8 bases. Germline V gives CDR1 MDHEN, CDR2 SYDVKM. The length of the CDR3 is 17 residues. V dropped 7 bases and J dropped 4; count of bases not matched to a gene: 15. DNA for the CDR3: TGTGCCAGCACCTCAAGGCCCGGGACTAGTGCTTACAATGAGCAGTTCTTC. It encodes CASTSRPGTSAYNEQFF.

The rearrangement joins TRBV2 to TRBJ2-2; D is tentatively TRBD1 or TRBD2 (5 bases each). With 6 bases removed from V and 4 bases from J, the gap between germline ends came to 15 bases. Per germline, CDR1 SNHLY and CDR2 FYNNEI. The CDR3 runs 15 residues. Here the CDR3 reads CASSGRWGSTGELFF. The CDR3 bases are TGTGCCAGCAGCGGACGGTGGGGGAGCACCGGGGAGCTGTTTTTT.

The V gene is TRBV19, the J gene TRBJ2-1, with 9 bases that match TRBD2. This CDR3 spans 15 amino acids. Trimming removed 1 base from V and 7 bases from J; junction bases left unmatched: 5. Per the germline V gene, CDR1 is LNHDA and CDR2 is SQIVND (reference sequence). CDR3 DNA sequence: TGTGCCAGTAGTATAGTAGCGGGAGTGGATAATGAGCAGTTCTTC. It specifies CASSIVAGVDNEQFF.

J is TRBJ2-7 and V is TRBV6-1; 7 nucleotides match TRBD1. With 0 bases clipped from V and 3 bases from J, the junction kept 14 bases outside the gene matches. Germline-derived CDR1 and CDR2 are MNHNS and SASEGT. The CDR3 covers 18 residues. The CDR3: CASSEAEWYETGFYEQYF. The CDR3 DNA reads TGTGCCAGCAGTGAAGCTGAATGGTACGAGACAGGGTTCTACGAGCAGTACTTC.

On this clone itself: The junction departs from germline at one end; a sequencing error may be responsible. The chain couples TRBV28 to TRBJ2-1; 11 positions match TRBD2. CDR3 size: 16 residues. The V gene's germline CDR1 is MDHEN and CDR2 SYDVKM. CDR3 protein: CASSELAGASYNGQFF. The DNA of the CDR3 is TGTGCCAGCAGTGAACTAGCGGGAGCCTCCTACAATGGGCAGTTCTTC.

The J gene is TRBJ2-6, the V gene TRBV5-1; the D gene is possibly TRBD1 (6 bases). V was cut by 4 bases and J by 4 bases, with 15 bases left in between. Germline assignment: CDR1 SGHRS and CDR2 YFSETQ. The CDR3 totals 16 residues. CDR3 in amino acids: CASSKNQGTGANVLTF. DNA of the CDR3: TGCGCCAGCAGCAAGAATCAGGGGACCGGGGCCAACGTCCTGACTTTC. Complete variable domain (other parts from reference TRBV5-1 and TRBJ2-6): KAGVTQTPRYLIKTRGQQVTLSCSPISGHRSVSWYQQTPGQGLQFLFEYFSETQRNKGNFPGRFSGRQFSNSRSEMNVSTLELGDSALYLCASSKNQGTGANVLTFGAGSRLTVL.